This is a list of T cell receptor beta chains from one sample in a study of human T cells and chemical hapten exposure. TCRdb independently ran MiXCR on the RACE reads; one entry per CDR3 protein. The sample has about 290,000 distinct CDR3 sequences; almost 8% are singletons. The source material was whole blood, sampled in connection with sensitization to the hapten diphenylcyclopropenone (DPC). These receptors came from a man between 18 and 35 years old with alopecia areata. Some clones in this sample may be carry-over from other donors' samples. The CDR3 runs from the conserved cysteine through the conserved F or W. D genes are given only for firm matches. Clone sizes are given selectively: once, few, many, or a class where the clone is expanded.

j_call v_call d_call clone_size cdr3_nt cdr3_aa
TRBJ1-1 TRBV27 NA many TGTGCCAGCACGGCCCCTCCAATGAACACTGAAGCTTTCTTT CASTAPPMNTEAFF
TRBJ1-1 TRBV20-1 NA NA TGCAGAGCTGTCAGTGGGAACACTGAAGCTTTCTTT CRAVSGNTEAFF
TRBJ2-5 TRBV11-2 TRBD1 NA TGTGCCAGCAGCTTAGATCGGGACAGACCCCAAGAGACCCAGTACTTC CASSLDRDRPQETQYF
TRBJ2-1 TRBV7-9 NA NA TGTGCCAGCAGCCCACGGAGGGCAGGGGCCAATGAGCAGTTCTTC CASSPRRAGANEQFF
TRBJ2-6 TRBV11-2 TRBD1 NA TGTGCCAGCAGCTCCAACAGGGGGCGATACGTCCTGACTTTC CASSSNRGRYVLTF
TRBJ2-7 TRBV6-5 NA many TGTGCCAGCAGAACCCCGGGTGGAATCTCCTACGAGCAGTACTTC CASRTPGGISYEQYF
TRBJ1-2 TRBV7-2 NA many TGTGCCAACGGGGAGTATGGCTACACCTTC CANGEYGYTF
TRBJ1-2 TRBV20-1 NA NA TGCAGTGCTAGCGGACAGTCCAAAAGTGGCTACACCTTC CSASGQSKSGYTF
TRBJ1-5 TRBV12-3/TRBV12-4 TRBD1 many TGTGCCAGCACCTTGACAGGGTTCGGGCAGCCCCAGCATTTT CASTLTGFGQPQHF
TRBJ2-3 TRBV5-6 NA few TGTGCCAGCAGCACAAAGCGGAGCCTAAGGACAGATACGCAGTATTTT CASSTKRSLRTDTQYF
TRBJ2-5 TRBV6-6 NA NA TGTGCCAGCAAACGGGACCTTCTCCCTGAGACCCAGTACTTC CASKRDLLPETQYF
TRBJ2-1 TRBV29-1 TRBD2 NA TGCAGCGTTGAAGTAACTAGCGGGGTGCTCTTACGATATGAGCAGTTCTTC CSVEVTSGVLLRYEQFF
TRBJ1-3 TRBV20-1 NA once TGCAGTGCTAGGCAGAACAGGGCTGGAAACACCATATATTTT CSARQNRAGNTIYF
TRBJ1-5 TRBV20-1 TRBD1 few TGCAGTGCTAGACCCGGACAGGGGTGGCGAAGCAATCAGCCCCAGCATTTT CSARPGQGWRSNQPQHF
TRBJ1-2 TRBV11-2 NA many TGTGCCAGCAGCTTGGAGGTATCGGATGGCTACACCTTC CASSLEVSDGYTF
TRBJ2-3 TRBV15 TRBD2 few TGTGCCACCAGCAGAGCAAGCGGGGGGGCCCCAGATACGCAGTATTTT CATSRASGGAPDTQYF
TRBJ2-1 TRBV20-1 NA few TGCAGTGCTAGAGATCCGGGGACACCCCACAATGAGCAGTTCTTC CSARDPGTPHNEQFF
TRBJ1-1 TRBV12-3/TRBV12-4 NA few TGTGCATCACAACGGGGATCGAACACTGAAGCTTTCTTT CASQRGSNTEAFF
TRBJ1-2 TRBV12-3/TRBV12-4 TRBD1 many TGTGCCAGCAGTGGAGACAGGGTGATCTATGGCTACACCTTC CASSGDRVIYGYTF
TRBJ1-5 TRBV20-1 NA few TGCAGTGCTAGTGGGGCAGAGATACATCAGCCCCAGCATTTT CSASGAEIHQPQHF
TRBJ2-7 TRBV5-1 NA NA TGCGCCAGCAGCTTGGCCGAGTATCCCCCCTACGAGCAGTACTTC CASSLAEYPPYEQYF
TRBJ1-5 TRBV6-2/TRBV6-3 NA many TGTGCCAGCAGTTACTCAGATCAGCCCCAGCATTTT CASSYSDQPQHF
TRBJ2-1 TRBV9 NA NA TGTGCCAGCAGCCCGTCGCGGGGAAAATATTCGGGTGAGCAGTTCTTC CASSPSRGKYSGEQFF
TRBJ1-5 TRBV12-3/TRBV12-4 NA few TGTGCCAGCAGGACGGGGACAAATAGCAATCAGCCCCAGCATTTT CASRTGTNSNQPQHF
TRBJ1-1 TRBV2 TRBD1 many TGTGCCAGCAGCCAGGGGGAGCGACCCCACACTGAAGCTTTCTTT CASSQGERPHTEAFF
TRBJ1-6 TRBV7-9 TRBD1 few TGTGCCAGCAGCCAGGACAGGGGAGGTTCACCCCTCCACTTT CASSQDRGGSPLHF
TRBJ1-6 TRBV28 NA NA TGTGCCAGCAGTATGATCAGGCCCAGCTCCTATAATTCACCCCTCCACTTT CASSMIRPSSYNSPLHF
TRBJ2-5 TRBV15 NA many TGTGCCACCAGCGAGGACTGGGAAGAGACCCAGTACTTC CATSEDWEETQYF
TRBJ2-1 TRBV4-1 NA few TGCGCCAGCAGCCAAGATCCATCGACAGGAAGATTCGATGAGCAGTTCTTC CASSQDPSTGRFDEQFF
TRBJ2-3 TRBV29-1 TRBD2 NA TGCAGCGTTGATCCGGGACTAGCGGGGGAGTACACAGATACGCAGTATTTT CSVDPGLAGEYTDTQYF
TRBJ2-6 TRBV9 NA few TGTGCCAGCAGCGTCTCCCTCTTTGGGGCCAACGTCCTGACTTTC CASSVSLFGANVLTF
TRBJ2-5 TRBV18 NA few TGTGCCAGCTCTCCCGCCGACAGGAGAGTCGAGACCCAGTACTTC CASSPADRRVETQYF
TRBJ2-3 TRBV7-9 TRBD1 NA TGTGCCAGCAGCCAACGGACAGGGGTGGATACGCAGTATTTT CASSQRTGVDTQYF
TRBJ1-1 TRBV12-3/TRBV12-4 NA few TGTGCCAGCAGTTCCAGGGAGGGCACTGAAGCTTTCTTT CASSSREGTEAFF
TRBJ1-1 TRBV5-1 NA many TGCGCCAGCAGCTTGGACAGTCGGGGCATGAACACTGAAGCTTTCTTT CASSLDSRGMNTEAFF
TRBJ2-1 TRBV21-1 NA NA TGTGCCAGCAGCAAACCGGCAAATGAGCAGTTCTTC CASSKPANEQFF
TRBJ1-5 TRBV5-5 NA many TGTGCCAGCAGCTTGGTGGGAGCACGGCCCCAGCATTTT CASSLVGARPQHF
TRBJ1-4 TRBV7-9 NA NA TGTGCCAGCAGCTTGTTGCCGGAACGATATGAAGAAAATGAAAAACTGTTTTTT CASSLLPERYEENEKLFF
TRBJ1-4 TRBV6-5 TRBD1 NA TGTGCCAGCAGCCGAACCGGGACAGGGGAGTTAACTAATGAAAAACTGTTTTTT CASSRTGTGELTNEKLFF
TRBJ2-3 TRBV10-3 TRBD2 few TGTGCCATCAGGAGTAGCGGGGGTTACACAGATACGCAGTATTTT CAIRSSGGYTDTQYF
TRBJ2-3 TRBV6-4 NA few TGTGCCAGCAGTGAATTGGGAGGCCACCTGTCCACGCAGTATTTT CASSELGGHLSTQYF
TRBJ1-1 TRBV5-1 TRBD1 many TGCGCCAGCAGCTTGGAACAGGGGGACATGAACACTGAAGCTTTCTTT CASSLEQGDMNTEAFF
TRBJ2-2 TRBV3-1 NA NA TGTGCCAGCAGCCAAGATATTGGGAGCCCCGGGGAGCTGTTTTTT CASSQDIGSPGELFF
TRBJ1-1 TRBV6-2/TRBV6-3 NA NA TGTGCCAGCAGTTACTCGTGGGGGGCTGGAACTGAAGCTTTCTTT CASSYSWGAGTEAFF
TRBJ2-5 TRBV10-2 TRBD1 NA TGCGCCAGCAACCCGGACAGGGAAGAGACCCAGTACTTC CASNPDREETQYF
TRBJ1-2 TRBV4-1 NA NA TGCGCCAGCAGCCAAGACCCATCAGGGTGGTATGGCTACACCTTC CASSQDPSGWYGYTF
TRBJ2-1 TRBV11-2 NA many TGTGCCAGCAGCAAGGGACTCCACAATGAGCAGTTCTTC CASSKGLHNEQFF
TRBJ2-7 TRBV12-3/TRBV12-4 TRBD1 NA TGTGCCAGCAGTCCAAGGACAGGGTTCAACGAGCAGTACTTC CASSPRTGFNEQYF
TRBJ2-7 TRBV12-3/TRBV12-4 NA few TGTGCCAGCAGTTTAACACGGGGCGCCTCGTACGAGCAGTACTTC CASSLTRGASYEQYF
TRBJ2-5 TRBV27 TRBD2 NA TGTGCCAGCAGAGGAGCGGGGACCTACCAAGAGACCCAGTACTTC CASRGAGTYQETQYF
TRBJ2-2 TRBV20-1 NA few TGCAGTGCTAGAAAGACAGGAACACCCGGGGAGCTGTTTTTT CSARKTGTPGELFF
TRBJ2-2 TRBV29-1 NA few TGCAGCGGATGGACAGTGAACACCGGGGAGCTGTTTTTT CSGWTVNTGELFF
TRBJ2-7 TRBV7-6 NA few TGTGCCAGCAGCTTAGGAGAGGTGACGTACTTC CASSLGEVTYF
TRBJ2-1 TRBV28 NA many TGTGCCAGCAGTTTGCCCCAGTACAATGAGCAGTTCTTC CASSLPQYNEQFF
TRBJ2-7 TRBV10-3 NA NA TGTGCCATCCAAGAGGCGCGTACACTAAACGAGCAGTACTTC CAIQEARTLNEQYF